This T cell receptor beta chain was profiled in a study of T cells in Graves' hyperthyroidism and ophthalmopathy (dated by TCRdb to between 2018 and 2020). Looking at the study overall: Peripheral blood samples were taken at initial diagnosis, before any treatment was given. An independent validation cohort of 18 to 20 hyperthyroidism patients and over 15 patients who later progressed to ophthalmopathy tested prospective prediction of ophthalmopathy. In about 6 Graves' hyperthyroidism patients, the study also compared T-cell repertoires from thyroid tissue with T-cell repertoires from blood. Following sampling, methimazole starting at 30 mg daily was given to hyperthyroidism patients, and high-dose intravenous methylprednisolone was given to ophthalmopathy patients. A discovery cohort of roughly 96 patients, approximately 45 with Graves' ophthalmopathy and fewer than 65 with stable Graves' hyperthyroidism, was used to find distinguishing TCR V-J signatures. The roughly 100 discovery patients were randomly divided into training and test sets at a 7:3 ratio. TCR Vbeta CDR3 sequencing of 120 to 150 peripheral blood samples (43 ophthalmopathy, about 74 hyperthyroidism and about 17 progressor patients) is reported in the paper.

The TCR beta CDR3 regions were amplified from the RNA transcripts. The first round of RT-PCR for the TCR CDR3 was performed with the HTBI primer set and the Qiagen OneStep RT-PCR kit. A second multiplex PCR round built the libraries, followed by size selection and purification. The libraries were sequenced on an Illumina HiSeq2000 using paired-end 100 bp reads. Processing in the source paper ran as follows. SOAPnuke was used to process the raw data, removing reads that contained adapters or uncalled bases, had a mean Phred below 15, or lacked an exact match to the constant primer or identifier. COPE v1.2.5 was used to merge high-quality paired reads, and clonotypes were defined as unique nucleotide sequences. MiTCR v1.1 was used to align the clonotypes against IMGT TRBV, TRBD and TRBJ reference segments. Only V-J combinations with frequency above 0.0001, covering about 99% of repertoires, were analysed. The TCS score was defined as F50 (clonal expansion) divided by E x V (chaos), with BLOSUM62-based TCRdist calculated between CDR3 peptides within each V-J. Welch's t-statistics and random forest reduced roughly 500 V-J features to roughly 13, which were used in a naive Bayes classifier (R e1071). TCRdb cleaned the public reads at Q25 with fastp, built clones with MiXCR and kept in-frame beta chains. Here each entry gathers all rows of one CDR3 protein and keeps the most common genes and DNA. The V and J calls and clone size come from TCRdb's table, not from the authors' own analysis. For this sample the table gives about 210,000 distinct CDR3 sequences, of which 15% to 20% were detected only once. The ten largest clones take up roughly 50% of the sample.

A patient counted as having stable Graves' hyperthyroidism if no progression to ophthalmopathy occurred over 18 months of follow-up. Hyperthyroidism patients were newly diagnosed, had a disease duration of under 2 months, and were aged 18 to 65 years. Any patient with an uncontrolled infection, another autoimmune disease, pregnancy or lactation was excluded. Diagnoses were based on clinical symptoms, serum thyroxine and TRAb, thyroid ultrasound and orbital computed tomography. PBMCs were isolated from approximately 10 ml of fresh peripheral blood by Ficoll-Paque density gradient centrifugation. Total RNA was extracted using Trizol reagent, and RNA quality was assessed on an Agilent 2100 Bioanalyzer. What the work shows at the level of the full study, not this receptor alone: Sample size was not statistically predetermined, and blinding of investigators to group allocation was not performed. In cross-validation, a model built on a 13 V-J signature told ophthalmopathy apart from stable hyperthyroidism with 85% to 90% sensitivity and around 81% specificity, and in testing the same model reached 80%/75%. In validation, the model predicted progression to ophthalmopathy with roughly 70% sensitivity and approximately 74% specificity, a median of 6.5 months before onset. Most expanded thyroid clonotypes (frequency above 0.001) were also detected in blood, suggesting blood repertoires may reflect thyroid immune responses.

A note on this clonotype: The antigen this receptor binds is unknown. Sequence at one end of the junction differs from germline and may be a read error.

Material: blood. This sequence was found in a man in his fifties or sixties with Graves' hyperthyroidism.

The DNA reads as follows: TGTGCCAGCGGTTTATGGGATAGGGGGCCAACCGGGGAGCTGTTTTTT. Translated, this gives CASGLWDRGPTGELFF. The receptor chain draws on TRBV28 and TRBJ2-2; a stretch of 7 junction bases matches TRBD1. CDR1 and CDR2 are drawn from the germline V gene: MDHEN, SYDVKM. Measured from the cysteine to the phenylalanine, the CDR3 is 16 residues long. The only DNA kept is the CDR3, 48 bases in frame from the first base.